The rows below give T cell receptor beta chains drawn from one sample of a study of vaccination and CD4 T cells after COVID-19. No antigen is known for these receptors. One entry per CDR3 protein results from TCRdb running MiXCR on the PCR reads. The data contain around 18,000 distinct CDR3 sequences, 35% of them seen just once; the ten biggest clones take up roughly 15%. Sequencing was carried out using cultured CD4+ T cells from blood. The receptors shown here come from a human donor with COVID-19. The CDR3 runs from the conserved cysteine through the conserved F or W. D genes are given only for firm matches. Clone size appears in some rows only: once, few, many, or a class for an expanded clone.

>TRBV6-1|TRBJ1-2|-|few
TGTGCCAGCAGGGACGGGATGTACTATGGCTACACCTTC
CASRDGMYYGYTF
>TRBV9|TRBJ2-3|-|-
TGTGCCAGCAGCGAAGTGAACTCTGATACGCAGTATTTT
CASSEVNSDTQYF
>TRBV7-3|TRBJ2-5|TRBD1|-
TGTGCCAGCAGCTCGCAACAGGGGCAGGGATCGACCCAGTACTTC
CASSSQQGQGSTQYF
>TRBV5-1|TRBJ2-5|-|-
TGCGCCAGCAGCTTGGGAAGCGAGCGGTCAGAGACCCAGTACTTC
CASSLGSERSETQYF
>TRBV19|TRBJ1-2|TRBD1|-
TGTGCCAGTAGTCCTAGTTTACAGGGGGACGCGCGAGATGGCTACACCTTC
CASSPSLQGDARDGYTF
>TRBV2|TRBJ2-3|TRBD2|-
TGTGCCAGCAGTGTTCCGGGGGGAACCGAACCTAGCACAGATACGCAGTATTTT
CASSVPGGTEPSTDTQYF
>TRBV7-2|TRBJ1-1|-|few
TGTGCCAGCAGCCCGCAGATTGGAAGGAGCACTGAAGCTTTCTTT
CASSPQIGRSTEAFF
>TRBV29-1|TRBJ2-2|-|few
TGCAGCGTTGCGTTAGGGCAGTCGAACACCGGGGAGCTGTTTTTT
CSVALGQSNTGELFF
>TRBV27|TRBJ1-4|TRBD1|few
TGTGCCAGCAGCCCTTGGCGTCCCGGGACAGGGACCACAACTAATGAAAAACTGTTTTTT
CASSPWRPGTGTTTNEKLFF
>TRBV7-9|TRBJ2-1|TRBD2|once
TGTGCCAGCAGCTCTAGACTAGCGGGGGGGGTTGAGCAGTTCTTC
CASSSRLAGGVEQFF
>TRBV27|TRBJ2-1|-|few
TGTGCCAGCAGAGAACTCAGCGGGACAGAGCAGTTCTTC
CASRELSGTEQFF
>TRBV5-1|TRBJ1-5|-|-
TGCGCCAGCAGCTTGGAAAGTCCCAATCAGCCCCAGCATTTT
CASSLESPNQPQHF
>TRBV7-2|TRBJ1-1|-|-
TGTGCCAGTAAAATGGGGGGGGAGGGCACTGAAGCTTTCTTT
CASKMGGEGTEAFF
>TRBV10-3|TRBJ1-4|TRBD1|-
TGTGCCATCAGTGACCCCGGGACAGGGAATGAAAAACTGTTTTTT
CAISDPGTGNEKLFF
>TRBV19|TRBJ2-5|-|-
TGTGCCAGTAGTACTACGGGGGAGACCCAGTACTTC
CASSTTGETQYF
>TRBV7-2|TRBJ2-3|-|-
TGTGCCAGCGGACGGTCGACGACTGCTCGGTACGCCGATACGCAGTATTTT
CASGRSTTARYADTQYF
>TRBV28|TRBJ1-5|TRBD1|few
TGTGCCACCTCCAAGACAGGGTCTAGACAGCCCCAGCATTTT
CATSKTGSRQPQHF
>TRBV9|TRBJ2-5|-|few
TGTGCCAGCAGCGTAGAGTCGAGGGTCCCACAAGAGACCCAGTACTTC
CASSVESRVPQETQYF
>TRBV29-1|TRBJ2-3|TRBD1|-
TGCAGCGTACGCAGGGGGATTGGTACAGATACGCAGTATTTT
CSVRRGIGTDTQYF
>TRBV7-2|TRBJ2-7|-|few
TGTGCCAGCAGCCGTGACCCACAGGGGAGGTACGAGCAGTACTTC
CASSRDPQGRYEQYF
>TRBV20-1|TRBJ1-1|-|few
TGCAGTGCTAGGGAGGACAGCCGGATAACTGAAGCTTTCTTT
CSAREDSRITEAFF
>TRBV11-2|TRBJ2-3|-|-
TGTGCCAGCAGCCCGATCCTCACAGATACGCAGTATTTT
CASSPILTDTQYF
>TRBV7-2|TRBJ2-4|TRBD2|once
TGTGCCAGCAGCTTAAAGGGACTAGCGGGGGGAGTGGGCAAAAACATTCAGTACTTC
CASSLKGLAGGVGKNIQYF
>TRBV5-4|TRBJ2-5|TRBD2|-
TGTGCCAGCAGTCCCGGGGGTAGCGGGGGGAAAGAGACCCAGTACTTC
CASSPGGSGGKETQYF
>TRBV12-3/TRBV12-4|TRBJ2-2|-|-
TGTGCCAGCAGTTTTTATGGGGGCTCGAGGACCGGGGAGCTGTTTTTT
CASSFYGGSRTGELFF
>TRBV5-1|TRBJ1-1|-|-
TGCGCCAGCAGGCCATCGGAGGGCACTGAAGCTTTCTTT
CASRPSEGTEAFF
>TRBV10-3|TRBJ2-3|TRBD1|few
TGTGCCATCAGTGAGGGACAGGCAGTAGGAACGCAGTATTTT
CAISEGQAVGTQYF
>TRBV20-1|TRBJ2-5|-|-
TGCAGTGCTAGAGATCAGAAGACCCAGTACTTC
CSARDQKTQYF
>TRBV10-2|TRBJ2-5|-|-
TGCGCCAGCAGCCCCCTTCTAGGGGGGGCCGGGGAGACCCAGTACTTC
CASSPLLGGAGETQYF
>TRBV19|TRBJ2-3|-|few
TGTGCCAGTACCTACGGGGCGTCTCGCACAGATACGCAGTATTTT
CASTYGASRTDTQYF
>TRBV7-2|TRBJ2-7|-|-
TGTGCCAGCAGCTTCCCGAGCAACGAGCAGTACTTC
CASSFPSNEQYF
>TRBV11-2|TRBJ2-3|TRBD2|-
TGTGCCAGCAGCTTAACTAGCGGGGGGATTCCAGATACGCAGTATTTT
CASSLTSGGIPDTQYF
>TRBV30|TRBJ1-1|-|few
TGTGCCTGGAGTGTCAGGGCCACTGAAGCTTTCTTT
CAWSVRATEAFF